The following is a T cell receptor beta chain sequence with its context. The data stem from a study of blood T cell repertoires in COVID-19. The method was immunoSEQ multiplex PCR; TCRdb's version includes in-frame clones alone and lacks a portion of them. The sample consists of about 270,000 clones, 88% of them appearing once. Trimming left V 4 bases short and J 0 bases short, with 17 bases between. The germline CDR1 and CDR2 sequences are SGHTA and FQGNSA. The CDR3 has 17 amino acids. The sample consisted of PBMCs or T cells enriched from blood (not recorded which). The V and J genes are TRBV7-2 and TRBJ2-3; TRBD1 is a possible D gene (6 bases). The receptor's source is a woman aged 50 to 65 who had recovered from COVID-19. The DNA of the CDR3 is TGTGCCAGCAGCTCCCATCTCCAGGGGAAAAGCACAGATACGCAGTATTTT. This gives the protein CASSSHLQGKSTDTQYF. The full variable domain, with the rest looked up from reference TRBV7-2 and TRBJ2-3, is GAGVSQSPSNKVTEKGKDVELRCDPISGHTALYWYRQSLGQGLEFLIYFQGNSAPDKSGLPSDRFSAERTGGSVSTLTIQRTQQEDSAVYLCASSSHLQGKSTDTQYFGPGTRLTVL.